This is a list of T cell receptor beta chains from one sample in a study of CD8 T cells in Susac syndrome. One entry per CDR3 protein, called by TCRdb with MiXCR from the immunoSEQ multiplex PCR reads. The data show some 110,000 distinct CDR3 sequences, with 96% seen just once and about 0.13% held by the top ten. The sample comprised CD4+ T cells from PBMCs. The receptors originated from a human donor with Susac syndrome. Both conserved end residues are part of each CDR3. Fields, in order: clone size, D gene, J gene, V gene, CDR3 protein, CDR3 DNA. The D gene is left open where the match is weak. A clone size is listed for some rows: how often the clone was seen (once, few, many), or a class if it is expanded.

clone_size: NA; d_call: TRBD1; j_call: TRBJ1-5; v_call: TRBV6-1; cdr3_aa: CASSRTGHDRYNQPQHF; cdr3_nt: TGTGCCAGCAGCCGGACAGGACACGACAGGTACAATCAGCCCCAGCATTTT
clone_size: few; d_call: NA; j_call: TRBJ1-5; v_call: TRBV18; cdr3_aa: CASSRDNNQPQHF; cdr3_nt: TGTGCCAGCTCAAGGGACAACAATCAGCCCCAGCATTTT
clone_size: once; d_call: NA; j_call: TRBJ2-1; v_call: TRBV20-1; cdr3_aa: CSPGEEQFF; cdr3_nt: TGCAGTCCGGGAGAGGAGCAGTTCTTC
clone_size: NA; d_call: NA; j_call: TRBJ2-1; v_call: TRBV30; cdr3_aa: CASKGLLGAYNEQFF; cdr3_nt: TGTGCCAGTAAGGGACTCCTAGGGGCCTACAATGAGCAGTTCTTC
clone_size: NA; d_call: NA; j_call: TRBJ2-7; v_call: TRBV4-1; cdr3_aa: CASSQEQPGRGTEQYF; cdr3_nt: TGCGCCAGCAGCCAAGAACAACCGGGCCGGGGGACAGAGCAGTACTTC
clone_size: NA; d_call: NA; j_call: TRBJ2-1; v_call: TRBV5-1; cdr3_aa: CASSSRGNEQFF; cdr3_nt: TGCGCCAGCAGCTCTAGGGGTAATGAGCAGTTCTTC
clone_size: NA; d_call: TRBD2; j_call: TRBJ2-6; v_call: TRBV4-3; cdr3_aa: CASSQVGGSGANVLTF; cdr3_nt: TGCGCCAGCAGCCAAGTGGGGGGGTCCGGGGCCAACGTCCTGACTTTC
clone_size: NA; d_call: NA; j_call: TRBJ2-1; v_call: TRBV29-1; cdr3_aa: CSVEDGLRQFGQFF; cdr3_nt: TGCAGCGTTGAAGACGGACTGCGACAATTTGGGCAGTTCTTC
clone_size: few; d_call: NA; j_call: TRBJ2-1; v_call: TRBV25-1; cdr3_aa: CASRGTSSYNEQFF; cdr3_nt: TGTGCCAGCAGGGGGACCAGCTCCTACAATGAGCAGTTCTTC
clone_size: few; d_call: NA; j_call: TRBJ2-7; v_call: TRBV9; cdr3_aa: CASSVGQGPSYEQYF; cdr3_nt: TGTGCCAGCAGCGTAGGGCAGGGGCCGTCCTACGAGCAGTACTTC
clone_size: NA; d_call: NA; j_call: TRBJ1-4; v_call: TRBV30; cdr3_aa: CAWSGETSQEKLFF; cdr3_nt: TGTGCCTGGTCCGGAGAGACCTCACAGGAAAAACTGTTTTTT
clone_size: NA; d_call: NA; j_call: TRBJ2-7; v_call: TRBV25-1; cdr3_aa: CASSDTTPGDEQYF; cdr3_nt: TGTGCCAGCAGTGACACGACGCCAGGGGACGAGCAGTACTTC